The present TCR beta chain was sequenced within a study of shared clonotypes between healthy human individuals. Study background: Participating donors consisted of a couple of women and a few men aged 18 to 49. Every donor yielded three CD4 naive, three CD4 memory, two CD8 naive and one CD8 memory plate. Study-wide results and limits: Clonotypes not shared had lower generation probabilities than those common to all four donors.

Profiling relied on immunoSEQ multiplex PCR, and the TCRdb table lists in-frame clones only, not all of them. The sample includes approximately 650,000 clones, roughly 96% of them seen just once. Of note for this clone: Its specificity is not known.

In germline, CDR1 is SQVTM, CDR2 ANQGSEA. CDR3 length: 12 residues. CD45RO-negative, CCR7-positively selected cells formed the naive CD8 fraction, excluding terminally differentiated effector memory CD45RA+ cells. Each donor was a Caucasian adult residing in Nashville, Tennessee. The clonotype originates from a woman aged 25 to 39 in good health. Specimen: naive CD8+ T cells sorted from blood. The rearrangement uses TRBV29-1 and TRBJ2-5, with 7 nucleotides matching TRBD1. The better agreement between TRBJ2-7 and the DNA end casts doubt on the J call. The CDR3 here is CSGGQASYEQYF. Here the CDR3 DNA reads TGCAGCGGTGGACAGGCCTCCTACGAGCAGTACTTC.